A selection of T cell receptor beta chains follows, all from one sample in a study of T cells in tumors after PD-1 blockade. Using immunoSEQ multiplex PCR, the repertoire was profiled, and TCRdb retains in-frame clones only, with some absent. The sample shows more than 45,000 clones, roughly 84% of them seen only once. Sequencing was performed on PBMCs, taken before anti-PD-1 therapy. Receptor source: a human donor with advanced basal cell or squamous cell carcinoma (not recorded which). Both conserved end residues are part of each CDR3. Fields, in order: V gene, clone size, J gene, D gene, CDR3 protein, CDR3 DNA. A D gene is named only where the DNA matches it firmly. Clone size is shown for a subset of rows, as once, few, many or a class of expanded clone.

TRBV4-2	NA	TRBJ2-1	NA	CASSPPPSPLLVEQFF	TGTGCCAGCAGCCCCCCCCCTAGCCCCCTCCTGGTTGAGCAGTTCTTC
TRBV4-2	NA	TRBJ2-7	TRBD2	CASSQEYSPSGSNEQYF	TGTGCCAGCAGCCAAGAGTATTCGCCTAGCGGGAGTAACGAGCAGTACTTC
TRBV14	NA	TRBJ1-1	NA	CASSHVQIPNTEAFF	TGTGCCAGCAGCCACGTACAGATTCCGAACACTGAAGCTTTCTTT
TRBV14	NA	TRBJ1-6	NA	CASSQVLGGRSPLHF	TGTGCCAGCAGCCAAGTTCTGGGGGGCCGGTCACCCCTCCACTTT
TRBV4-2	once	TRBJ2-1	NA	CASSQNRNEQFF	TGTGCCAGCAGCCAGAACCGCAATGAGCAGTTCTTC
TRBV15	NA	TRBJ2-7	NA	CATSRYLGVGGTYEQYF	TGTGCCACCAGCAGGTATTTGGGGGTCGGCGGCACTTACGAGCAGTACTTC
TRBV10-2	few	TRBJ2-2	NA	CASSEDLSTGELFF	TGCGCCAGCAGTGAAGACCTAAGCACCGGGGAGCTGTTTTTT
TRBV14	NA	TRBJ1-1	NA	CASSQGRRATEAFF	TGTGCCAGCAGCCAAGGGCGCAGGGCCACTGAAGCTTTCTTT
TRBV5-1	NA	TRBJ1-6	NA	CASSINGPLNSPLHF	TGCGCCAGCAGCATCAACGGACCCCTAAATTCACCCCTCCACTTT
TRBV6-2/TRBV6-3	NA	TRBJ2-7	TRBD2	CASSPRPSTSGLTYEQYF	TGTGCCAGCAGCCCGAGACCATCGACTAGCGGCCTTACCTACGAGCAGTACTTC
TRBV10-1	NA	TRBJ2-3	NA	CASSLGNPTDTQYF	TGCGCCAGCAGTCTCGGGAATCCCACAGATACGCAGTATTTT
TRBV6-5	NA	TRBJ1-1	TRBD1	CASSSGQRNTEAFF	TGTGCCAGCAGTTCGGGACAGAGGAACACTGAAGCTTTCTTT
TRBV19	NA	TRBJ1-1	TRBD1	CASKQGTGRPNTEAFF	TGTGCCAGTAAGCAAGGGACAGGGCGGCCGAACACTGAAGCTTTCTTT
TRBV6-5	NA	TRBJ1-4	NA	CASSWTQGGHEKLFF	TGTGCCAGCAGCTGGACTCAAGGGGGTCATGAAAAACTGTTTTTT
TRBV3-1/TRBV3-2	NA	TRBJ2-7	NA	CASSQRGSLFEQYF	TGTGCCAGCAGCCAACGGGGCTCCCTTTTCGAGCAGTACTTC
TRBV27	NA	TRBJ1-1	NA	CASSLGGNTEAFF	TGTGCCAGCAGTTTAGGCGGGAACACTGAAGCTTTCTTT
TRBV6-2/TRBV6-3	few	TRBJ2-7	NA	CASSSRDYEQYF	TGTGCCAGCAGCTCCCGGGACTACGAGCAGTACTTC
TRBV2	NA	TRBJ2-1	TRBD1	CAILGQGSYNEQFF	TGTGCCATCCTCGGACAGGGATCCTACAATGAGCAGTTCTTC
TRBV29-1	few	TRBJ1-6	NA	CSYRDGYNSPLHF	TGCAGCTACCGGGACGGTTATAATTCACCCCTCCACTTT
TRBV5-3	NA	TRBJ2-7	TRBD2	CARSFLSSGLAARYEQYF	TGTGCCAGAAGCTTTCTCTCTTCAGGACTAGCGGCCCGTTACGAGCAGTACTTC
TRBV25-1	NA	TRBJ1-6	NA	CASSESVTLHF	TGTGCCAGCAGTGAATCGGTGACCCTCCACTTT
TRBV18	NA	TRBJ1-2	NA	CASSPGRLDGYTF	TGTGCCAGCTCACCGGGACGGTTAGATGGCTACACCTTC
TRBV4-1	NA	TRBJ1-5	NA	CASSQDWLGNQPQHF	TGCGCCAGCAGCCAAGATTGGCTGGGCAATCAGCCCCAGCATTTT
TRBV3-1/TRBV3-2	few	TRBJ1-2	NA	CASSRVTNYGYTF	TGTGCCAGCAGCCGAGTCACTAACTATGGCTACACCTTC
TRBV19	once	TRBJ1-2	NA	CASSIVIRDLKRHF	TGTGCCAGTAGTATAGTCATCCGGGACCTAAAACGACACTTC
TRBV5-1	NA	TRBJ2-1	TRBD1	CASSQGQTFYNEQFF	TGCGCCAGCAGCCAGGGACAGACCTTCTACAATGAGCAGTTCTTC
TRBV19	NA	TRBJ2-6	TRBD1	CASSSGQGGDSGANVLTF	TGTGCCAGTAGTAGCGGACAGGGGGGGGACTCTGGGGCCAACGTCCTGACTTTC
TRBV28	few	TRBJ1-6	NA	CASNRGNAGSPLHF	TGTGCCAGCAATAGAGGGAACGCGGGGTCACCCCTCCACTTT
TRBV5-1	NA	TRBJ1-6	TRBD1	CASSWEDRGNSPLHF	TGCGCCAGCAGCTGGGAGGACAGGGGTAATTCACCCCTCCACTTT
TRBV4-2	few	TRBJ1-5	TRBD1	CASSQEGTGHNQPQHF	TGTGCCAGCAGCCAAGAGGGGACAGGCCACAATCAGCCCCAGCATTTT
TRBV6-4	NA	TRBJ2-1	NA	CASTNWTQTISSYNEQFF	TGTGCCAGCACAAACTGGACTCAAACCATAAGCTCCTACAATGAGCAGTTCTTC
TRBV10-3	NA	TRBJ2-7	TRBD2	CAISESTSGGGYSYEQYF	TGTGCCATCAGTGAGTCGACTAGCGGGGGGGGTTACTCCTACGAGCAGTACTTC
TRBV4-2	NA	TRBJ2-3	NA	CASSLKGASETTDTQYF	TGTGCCAGCAGTCTCAAGGGGGCTAGCGAGACTACAGATACGCAGTATTTT
TRBV28	NA	TRBJ2-5	TRBD1	CASSLGQSNYQETQYF	TGTGCCAGCAGTTTGGGACAGTCTAATTACCAAGAGACCCAGTACTTC
TRBV7-3	few	TRBJ2-2	TRBD1	CASRVTGGTGELFF	TGTGCCAGCAGGGTGACAGGGGGCACCGGGGAGCTGTTTTTT
TRBV19	few	TRBJ2-7	TRBD2	CASTDERGTYEQYF	TGTGCCAGTACCGACGAGCGGGGTACCTACGAGCAGTACTTC
TRBV6-1	NA	TRBJ1-5	NA	CASSEFQGLEPQHF	TGTGCCAGCAGTGAATTTCAGGGTTTGGAGCCCCAGCATTTT
TRBV19	NA	TRBJ1-3	NA	CASSFSGSSVTIYF	TGTGCCAGTAGTTTTTCGGGGAGCTCTGTCACCATATATTTT
TRBV28	NA	TRBJ1-5	TRBD1	CASSAGGSNQPQHF	TGTGCCAGCAGTGCAGGGGGCAGCAATCAGCCCCAGCATTTT
TRBV14	NA	TRBJ2-6	NA	CASSQDWGARSGANVLTF	TGTGCCAGCAGCCAAGACTGGGGCGCCCGCTCTGGGGCCAACGTCCTGACTTTC
TRBV28	few	TRBJ1-5	TRBD1	CASSLEDRTKPQHF	TGTGCCAGCAGTTTAGAGGACAGGACGAAGCCCCAGCATTTT
TRBV19	NA	TRBJ2-1	NA	CASSIYGSGEQFF	TGTGCCAGTAGTATATATGGGTCGGGTGAGCAGTTCTTC
TRBV5-1	NA	TRBJ2-3	NA	CASSLSDTDTQYF	TGCGCCAGCAGCTTATCAGACACAGATACGCAGTATTTT
TRBV28	NA	TRBJ2-4	TRBD2	CASSPPGSGIGKNIQYF	TGTGCCAGCAGTCCCCCTGGTAGCGGGATAGGTAAAAACATTCAGTACTTC
TRBV19	many	TRBJ2-1	NA	CASSISARIPNNEQFF	TGTGCCAGTAGTATATCCGCCCGGATACCAAACAATGAGCAGTTCTTC
TRBV10-1	NA	TRBJ2-7	NA	CAEGRGYF	TGCGCCGAGGGACGGGGGTACTTC
TRBV9	NA	TRBJ2-1	NA	CASSASLASDLGEQFF	TGTGCCAGCAGCGCATCCTTAGCGTCGGATCTTGGGGAGCAGTTCTTC
TRBV5-1	NA	TRBJ1-1	NA	CASSWDTNTEAFF	TGCGCCAGCAGCTGGGACACGAACACTGAAGCTTTCTTT
TRBV15	NA	TRBJ2-3	TRBD2	CATSRALTSGGVTDTQYF	TGTGCCACCAGCAGAGCTTTGACTAGCGGGGGAGTCACAGATACGCAGTATTTT
TRBV7-2	NA	TRBJ2-3	NA	CASRGRIGGTDTQYF	TGTGCCAGCAGGGGTAGGATAGGTGGCACAGATACGCAGTATTTT
TRBV5-1	NA	TRBJ1-2	TRBD1	CAREGDRGLGYTF	TGCGCCCGCGAGGGGGACAGGGGGCTTGGCTACACCTTC
TRBV15	NA	TRBJ2-5	TRBD1	CATSRDWGQGQETQYF	TGTGCCACCAGCAGAGATTGGGGACAGGGACAAGAGACCCAGTACTTC